This T cell receptor beta chain was identified in a study of blood T cell repertoires in COVID-19. Turning to the study itself: COVID-19 samples from acute and convalescent phases originated in the United States, Italy and Spain.

This clone showed up just once. Per the study methods: For nucleated cells, counts were estimated from reference gene primer amplification. Sequenced by immunoSEQ multiplex PCR; TCRdb stores in-frame clones only, minus some. Clone size and the V and J calls come from that table; the DNA yielded D and trimming. Of approximately 44,000 clones in the sample, more than 70% were seen once. Germline-derived CDR1 and CDR2 are MNHEY and SMNVEV (reference sequence). CDR3 length equals 16 residues. Trimming left V 1 base short and J 6 bases short, with 16 bases between. Input material: peripheral blood. The chain uses TRBV27 and TRBJ1-5; perhaps TRBD1 as D (6 bases). The receptor was derived from a human donor in a cohort sampled during active COVID-19. The CDR3 protein is CASSLLKDSISQPQHF. DNA of the CDR3: TGTGCCAGCAGTTTATTGAAGGACAGCATCAGTCAGCCCCAGCATTTT.